These T cell receptor beta chains were read from a single sample in a study of blood T cell repertoires in COVID-19. Produced via immunoSEQ multiplex PCR; TCRdb's table is partial and in-frame only. The data show roughly 250,000 clones, 75% to 85% seen once. Sequencing was done on a sample of peripheral blood. These TCRs come from a woman aged 70 to 79 with acute or convalescent COVID-19. Both conserved end residues are trimmed from each CDR3.

J	V	length	CDR3
TRBJ1-4	TRBV4-2	14	ASSQTRGGTNEKLF
TRBJ1-6	TRBV4-1	13	ASIPSTDYNSPLH
TRBJ1-2	TRBV24-1	11	ATSGQGDYGYT
TRBJ2-2	TRBV3-1/TRBV3-2	13	ASSQVPGGTGELF
TRBJ1-3	TRBV4-3	13	ASSQDYGFGNTIY
TRBJ1-1	TRBV7-9	11	ASSAGQGTEAF
TRBJ1-4	TRBV6-1	13	ASSEVPTTNEKLF
TRBJ2-3	TRBV9	16	ASSVELAGGPRADTQY
TRBJ1-2	TRBV11-1	13	ASSRRDSGDYGYT
TRBJ2-7	TRBV30	13	AWSVSGGASDEQY
TRBJ2-5	TRBV5-1	13	ASSLDRGGQETQY
TRBJ2-7	TRBV5-1	12	ASSLAYRTYEQY
TRBJ2-7	TRBV27	13	ASSLSQGSGYEQY
TRBJ1-1	TRBV3-1/TRBV3-2	12	ASSQESGNTEAF
TRBJ1-3	TRBV2	13	ASSEEGASGNTIY
TRBJ2-1	TRBV11-3	13	ASSLAGQRYNEQF
TRBJ2-2	TRBV5-1	13	ASSFSQGNTGELF
TRBJ1-1	TRBV18	13	ASSPPGSMNTEAF
TRBJ1-1	TRBV10-3	12	AITRGGGSTEAF
TRBJ1-4	TRBV3-1/TRBV3-2	12	ASSQGQLNEKLF
TRBJ2-7	TRBV18	13	ASSPSTGGLYEQY
TRBJ1-2	TRBV5-4	11	ASSSGTDYGYT
TRBJ2-7	TRBV30	12	ACSYWDRSYEQY
TRBJ1-5	TRBV10-3	13	AISESAGDDQPQH
TRBJ1-5	TRBV10-3	11	AIRQGSNQPQH
TRBJ1-1	TRBV5-1	14	ASSLFGPGGDTEAF
TRBJ2-6	TRBV20-1	14	SASVGHLSGANVLT